A selection of T cell receptor beta chains follows, all from one sample in a study of blood T cell repertoires in COVID-19. TCRdb's table, derived via immunoSEQ multiplex PCR, lists solely in-frame clones and lacks some. Of some 200,000 clones listed, less than 85% were seen once; the top ten hold 7.2%. Sequencing used peripheral blood. The receptors stem from a woman in her 70s with acute or convalescent COVID-19. Both conserved end residues are part of each CDR3. D genes are given only for firm matches. Size values are once, few and many counts, or a class for expanded clones, and some rows have none.

CDR3 DNA: TGTGCCAGTAGTATCGGGACAGGTAATAATGAGCAGTTCTTC
CDR3 protein: CASSIGTGNNEQFF
D gene: TRBD1
J gene: TRBJ2-1
CDR3 length: 14
V gene: TRBV19
clone size: -

CDR3 DNA: TGCAGTGCTAGTGGGGGACAGGGCCTGGTCGGGCAGTACTTC
CDR3 protein: CSASGGQGLVGQYF
D gene: TRBD1
J gene: TRBJ2-7
CDR3 length: 14
V gene: TRBV20-1
clone size: few

CDR3 DNA: TGTGCCAGCAGTGACTCGTTTTTAATCAACAGGGGTCCTCAGCCCCAGCATTTT
CDR3 protein: CASSDSFLINRGPQPQHF
D gene: TRBD1
J gene: TRBJ1-5
CDR3 length: 18
V gene: TRBV6-4
clone size: -

CDR3 DNA: TGTGCCAGCAGCTTGGAGGGCAGGGGGCCTACTGAAGCTTTCTTT
CDR3 protein: CASSLEGRGPTEAFF
D gene: TRBD1
J gene: TRBJ1-1
CDR3 length: 15
V gene: TRBV5-8
clone size: -

CDR3 DNA: TGTGCCACCAGGGGGGGGGATACGCAGTATTTT
CDR3 protein: CATRGGDTQYF
D gene: TRBD2
J gene: TRBJ2-3
CDR3 length: 11
V gene: TRBV24-1
clone size: few

CDR3 DNA: TGTGCCAGCAGCTTAGAGGGGGTAGGGTGGATCGGGGAGCTGTTTTTT
CDR3 protein: CASSLEGVGWIGELFF
D gene: -
J gene: TRBJ2-2
CDR3 length: 16
V gene: TRBV7-8
clone size: -

CDR3 DNA: TGTGCCACCAGTGCATTCTCCGGGACAGGGAGCACAGATACGCAGTATTTT
CDR3 protein: CATSAFSGTGSTDTQYF
D gene: TRBD1
J gene: TRBJ2-3
CDR3 length: 17
V gene: TRBV24-1
clone size: -

CDR3 DNA: TGTGCCAGTAGTGCAAGGACAGAGCCGGGGGAGCTGTTTTTT
CDR3 protein: CASSARTEPGELFF
D gene: -
J gene: TRBJ2-2
CDR3 length: 14
V gene: TRBV19
clone size: -

CDR3 DNA: TGTGCCAGCAGCCCCTGGGACAGGGGAAACTATGGCTACACCTTC
CDR3 protein: CASSPWDRGNYGYTF
D gene: TRBD1
J gene: TRBJ1-2
CDR3 length: 15
V gene: TRBV3-1/TRBV3-2
clone size: few

CDR3 DNA: TGTGCCAGCAGTGAATCGGGGAACGGACCTGAAGCTTTCTTT
CDR3 protein: CASSESGNGPEAFF
D gene: -
J gene: TRBJ1-1
CDR3 length: 14
V gene: TRBV6-1
clone size: -

CDR3 DNA: TGTGCCACCAGCGTGAACAGGGGGCAGAACTATGGCTACACCTTC
CDR3 protein: CATSVNRGQNYGYTF
D gene: TRBD1
J gene: TRBJ1-2
CDR3 length: 15
V gene: TRBV15
clone size: few

CDR3 DNA: TGTGCCAGCAGCAGCCAAGGTGCGGCCTACGAGCAGTACTTC
CDR3 protein: CASSSQGAAYEQYF
D gene: -
J gene: TRBJ2-7
CDR3 length: 14
V gene: TRBV4-2
clone size: -

CDR3 DNA: TGTGCCAGCAGCTTGAGGCAGTTAAGGGGGCCGGTCGGGCGCGAGCAGTACTTC
CDR3 protein: CASSLRQLRGPVGREQYF
D gene: TRBD1
J gene: TRBJ2-7
CDR3 length: 18
V gene: TRBV13
clone size: once

CDR3 DNA: TGTGCCACCAGCAGAGATCCGACAGGGGGATTCTCTGGAAACACCATATATTTT
CDR3 protein: CATSRDPTGGFSGNTIYF
D gene: TRBD1
J gene: TRBJ1-3
CDR3 length: 18
V gene: TRBV15
clone size: few

CDR3 DNA: TGTGCCACCGGTGTTCTGGTGGGGAGTCAGCCCCAGCATTTT
CDR3 protein: CATGVLVGSQPQHF
D gene: -
J gene: TRBJ1-5
CDR3 length: 14
V gene: TRBV24-1
clone size: -

CDR3 DNA: TGTGCCAGCAGCTTGGAGAGAGGAGAGACCCAGTACTTC
CDR3 protein: CASSLERGETQYF
D gene: -
J gene: TRBJ2-5
CDR3 length: 13
V gene: TRBV5-4
clone size: -

CDR3 DNA: TGTGCCACCAGCAGAGCGGGGGGTGAGGAGACCCAGTACTTC
CDR3 protein: CATSRAGGEETQYF
D gene: TRBD2
J gene: TRBJ2-5
CDR3 length: 14
V gene: TRBV15
clone size: many

CDR3 DNA: TGTGCCAGCAGTGCGGTTATTAACTATGGCTACACCTTC
CDR3 protein: CASSAVINYGYTF
D gene: -
J gene: TRBJ1-2
CDR3 length: 13
V gene: TRBV2
clone size: -

CDR3 DNA: TGTGCCAGCAGCTTAGAGACAGGGGTAGCAGATACGCAGTATTTT
CDR3 protein: CASSLETGVADTQYF
D gene: TRBD1
J gene: TRBJ2-3
CDR3 length: 15
V gene: TRBV7-8
clone size: -

CDR3 DNA: TGTGCCAGTACGGGAGGGGGACACCAGCCCCAGCATTTT
CDR3 protein: CASTGGGHQPQHF
D gene: -
J gene: TRBJ1-5
CDR3 length: 13
V gene: TRBV19
clone size: few

CDR3 DNA: TGCGCCAGCCGAAGTTTAGCGGGGGGTAATCTGGATACGCAGTATTTT
CDR3 protein: CASRSLAGGNLDTQYF
D gene: TRBD2
J gene: TRBJ2-3
CDR3 length: 16
V gene: TRBV5-1
clone size: once

CDR3 DNA: TGTGCCAGCAGCTTAGAGTGGGCAGGGAGGGAAAAACTGTTTTTT
CDR3 protein: CASSLEWAGREKLFF
D gene: -
J gene: TRBJ1-4
CDR3 length: 15
V gene: TRBV11-2
clone size: -

CDR3 DNA: TGTGCCAGCAGTTTTGGCAGGGACTATGGCTACACCTTC
CDR3 protein: CASSFGRDYGYTF
D gene: -
J gene: TRBJ1-2
CDR3 length: 13
V gene: TRBV12-3/TRBV12-4
clone size: -

CDR3 DNA: TGCGCCAGCAGCCCAACGACAGGCACAGATACGCAGTATTTT
CDR3 protein: CASSPTTGTDTQYF
D gene: -
J gene: TRBJ2-3
CDR3 length: 14
V gene: TRBV5-1
clone size: -

CDR3 DNA: TGCGCCAGCAGCCAAGATTCTTGGGGGGGTGAGCAGTTCTTC
CDR3 protein: CASSQDSWGGEQFF
D gene: TRBD2
J gene: TRBJ2-1
CDR3 length: 14
V gene: TRBV4-3
clone size: -

CDR3 DNA: TGTGCCAGCAGCGTACGGGTAACCGGGGAGCTGTTTTTT
CDR3 protein: CASSVRVTGELFF
D gene: -
J gene: TRBJ2-2
CDR3 length: 13
V gene: TRBV9
clone size: -

CDR3 DNA: TGTGCCAGCAGCTCCGGGACTAGCGGGGGGGCAGAAGAGACCCAGTACTTC
CDR3 protein: CASSSGTSGGAEETQYF
D gene: TRBD2
J gene: TRBJ2-5
CDR3 length: 17
V gene: TRBV7-6
clone size: -

CDR3 DNA: TGTGCCAGCAGCTTAGGCAGTCAGAGCACAGATACGCAGTATTTT
CDR3 protein: CASSLGSQSTDTQYF
D gene: -
J gene: TRBJ2-3
CDR3 length: 15
V gene: TRBV7-6
clone size: -

CDR3 DNA: TGTGCCTGGAGTCCGGGACTATCGACAGATACGCAGTATTTT
CDR3 protein: CAWSPGLSTDTQYF
D gene: TRBD2
J gene: TRBJ2-3
CDR3 length: 14
V gene: TRBV30
clone size: few

CDR3 DNA: TGTGCCAGCAGCTTGGACCAGGGTCCCTGGGCTTTCTTT
CDR3 protein: CASSLDQGPWAFF
D gene: -
J gene: TRBJ1-1
CDR3 length: 13
V gene: TRBV5-6
clone size: -

CDR3 DNA: TGTGCCAGCAGTGAAGCCTACCACTCCTCGCTCCTCTATGGCTACACCTTC
CDR3 protein: CASSEAYHSSLLYGYTF
D gene: -
J gene: TRBJ1-2
CDR3 length: 17
V gene: TRBV2
clone size: -

CDR3 DNA: TGTGCCTGGAGTGTAGGCGGGGGGATCTACGAGCAGTACTTC
CDR3 protein: CAWSVGGGIYEQYF
D gene: TRBD2
J gene: TRBJ2-7
CDR3 length: 14
V gene: TRBV30
clone size: -

CDR3 DNA: TGTGCCAGCAGTTTTTGGGACAGTAGATTTCAGTACTTC
CDR3 protein: CASSFWDSRFQYF
D gene: TRBD1
J gene: TRBJ2-4
CDR3 length: 13
V gene: TRBV12-3/TRBV12-4
clone size: -

CDR3 DNA: TGCGCCAGCAGCCAAGACTGGATCCGGAGGACCTCTGGGGCCAACGTCCTGACTTTC
CDR3 protein: CASSQDWIRRTSGANVLTF
D gene: -
J gene: TRBJ2-6
CDR3 length: 19
V gene: TRBV4-1
clone size: -

CDR3 DNA: TGTGCCAGCAGCATTAGCGGGGGGGCGCAGACCCAGTACTTC
CDR3 protein: CASSISGGAQTQYF
D gene: TRBD2
J gene: TRBJ2-5
CDR3 length: 14
V gene: TRBV11-2
clone size: -

CDR3 DNA: TGCGCCAGCGGGATCCAAGCAGGGTTTTCCTATGGCTACACCTTC
CDR3 protein: CASGIQAGFSYGYTF
D gene: -
J gene: TRBJ1-2
CDR3 length: 15
V gene: TRBV5-1
clone size: -

CDR3 DNA: TGTGCCAGCAGCTCGTGGGCCGGCCCCTACAATGAGCAGTTCTTC
CDR3 protein: CASSSWAGPYNEQFF
D gene: -
J gene: TRBJ2-1
CDR3 length: 15
V gene: TRBV7-2
clone size: -

CDR3 DNA: TGCGCCAGCAGCTACCTAGCGGGGGGCGGGGAGACCCAGTACTTC
CDR3 protein: CASSYLAGGGETQYF
D gene: TRBD2
J gene: TRBJ2-5
CDR3 length: 15
V gene: TRBV5-1
clone size: -

CDR3 DNA: TGCGCCAGCAGTCATAAAAATCCAGGGAACTGTTATGAAAAACTGTTTTTT
CDR3 protein: CASSHKNPGNCYEKLFF
D gene: -
J gene: TRBJ1-4
CDR3 length: 17
V gene: TRBV23-1
clone size: -

CDR3 DNA: TGTGCCAGCAGCACCGCAGGGGCCAATCCTTCCTACGAGCAGTACTTC
CDR3 protein: CASSTAGANPSYEQYF
D gene: -
J gene: TRBJ2-7
CDR3 length: 16
V gene: TRBV7-2
clone size: -

CDR3 DNA: TGCGCCAGCAGTCAATCCCCAGGGATGAACACTGAAGCTTTCTTT
CDR3 protein: CASSQSPGMNTEAFF
D gene: -
J gene: TRBJ1-1
CDR3 length: 15
V gene: TRBV23-1
clone size: few

CDR3 DNA: TGTGCCTGGAGTGTACCCGTAGGGTTCAGGGAAGAACAGTTCTTC
CDR3 protein: CAWSVPVGFREEQFF
D gene: -
J gene: TRBJ2-1
CDR3 length: 15
V gene: TRBV30
clone size: -

CDR3 DNA: TGCGCCAGCAGCCAAGGCCATGTGCGGGATGGAGAGACCCAGTACTTC
CDR3 protein: CASSQGHVRDGETQYF
D gene: -
J gene: TRBJ2-5
CDR3 length: 16
V gene: TRBV4-1
clone size: -

CDR3 DNA: TGTGCCAGCTCCCCAGTATATGCGGTCAATGAGCAGTTCTTC
CDR3 protein: CASSPVYAVNEQFF
D gene: -
J gene: TRBJ2-1
CDR3 length: 14
V gene: TRBV14
clone size: once

CDR3 DNA: TGTGCCAGTAGTATTGGGGCGAGCTTGGGGACCCAGTACTTC
CDR3 protein: CASSIGASLGTQYF
D gene: -
J gene: TRBJ2-5
CDR3 length: 14
V gene: TRBV19
clone size: -

CDR3 DNA: TGTGCCAGCGCCCAACAGATCTACGAGCAGTACTTC
CDR3 protein: CASAQQIYEQYF
D gene: -
J gene: TRBJ2-7
CDR3 length: 12
V gene: TRBV28
clone size: -

CDR3 DNA: TGCGCCAGCAGCGAGGGACAGGGGCATCAGCCCCAGCATTTT
CDR3 protein: CASSEGQGHQPQHF
D gene: TRBD1
J gene: TRBJ1-5
CDR3 length: 14
V gene: TRBV5-1
clone size: -

CDR3 DNA: TGTGCCAGCAATAGGATAGCGGGGGGACGGGAGACCCAGTACTTC
CDR3 protein: CASNRIAGGRETQYF
D gene: TRBD2
J gene: TRBJ2-5
CDR3 length: 15
V gene: TRBV2
clone size: -

CDR3 DNA: TGTGCCAGCTCACCACCGAGCGGGGGCACCGGGGAGCTGTTTTTT
CDR3 protein: CASSPPSGGTGELFF
D gene: TRBD2
J gene: TRBJ2-2
CDR3 length: 15
V gene: TRBV18
clone size: -

CDR3 DNA: TGCGCCAGCAGCCCCCCGAACGAGGATACGCAGTATTTT
CDR3 protein: CASSPPNEDTQYF
D gene: -
J gene: TRBJ2-3
CDR3 length: 13
V gene: TRBV4-3
clone size: -

CDR3 DNA: TGTGCCAGCAGCTTGGTACCCTACAGACGCTCTGGAAACACCATATATTTT
CDR3 protein: CASSLVPYRRSGNTIYF
D gene: -
J gene: TRBJ1-3
CDR3 length: 17
V gene: TRBV5-8
clone size: -